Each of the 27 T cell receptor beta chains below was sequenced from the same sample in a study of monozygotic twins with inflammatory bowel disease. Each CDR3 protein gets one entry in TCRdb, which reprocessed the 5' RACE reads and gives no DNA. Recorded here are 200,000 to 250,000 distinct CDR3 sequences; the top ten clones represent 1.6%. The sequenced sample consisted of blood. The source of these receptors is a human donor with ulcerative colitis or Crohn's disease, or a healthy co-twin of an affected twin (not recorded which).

CDR3: CSVESSSAVEQFF. The chain uses TRBV29-1 and TRBJ2-1; TCRdb designates TRBD2, a call that cannot be tested without DNA. The CDR3 contains 13 residues. Per the germline V gene, CDR1 is SQVTM and CDR2 is ANQGSEA.

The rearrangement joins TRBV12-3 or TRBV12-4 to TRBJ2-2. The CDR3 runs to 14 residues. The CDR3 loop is CASRLAANTGELFF.

CDR3 sequence: CASSQSSGGTSNTGELFF. The chain employs TRBV4-2 and TRBJ2-2; TCRdb names TRBD2, which stays unverified in the absence of DNA. The length of the CDR3 is 18 residues. Germline V lookup: CDR1 LGHNA, CDR2 YNFKEQ.

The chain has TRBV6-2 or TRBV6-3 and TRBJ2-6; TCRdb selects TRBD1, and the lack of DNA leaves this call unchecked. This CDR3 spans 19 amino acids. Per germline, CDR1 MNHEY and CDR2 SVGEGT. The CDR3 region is CASSYYGTGGPSGANVLTF.

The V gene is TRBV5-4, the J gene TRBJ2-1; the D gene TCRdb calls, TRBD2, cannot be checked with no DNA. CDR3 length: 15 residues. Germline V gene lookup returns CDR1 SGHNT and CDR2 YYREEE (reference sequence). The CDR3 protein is CASTLGGGGRNEQFF.

The CDR3 sequence: CSVGPASTDTQYF. This rearrangement joins TRBV29-1 to TRBJ2-3. This CDR3 contains 13 residues. Looked up from germline, CDR1 is SQVTM and CDR2 is ANQGSEA.

CDR3 loop: CASREGSNYGYTF. The rearrangement joins TRBV5-1 to TRBJ1-2; TCRdb selects TRBD1, and the lack of DNA leaves this call unchecked. CDR1 and CDR2 from the germline V gene are SGHRS and YFSETQ. The CDR3 is made up of 13 amino acids.

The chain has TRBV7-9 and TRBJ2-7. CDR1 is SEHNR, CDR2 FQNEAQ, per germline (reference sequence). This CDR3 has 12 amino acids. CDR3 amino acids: CASSWNWGEQYF.

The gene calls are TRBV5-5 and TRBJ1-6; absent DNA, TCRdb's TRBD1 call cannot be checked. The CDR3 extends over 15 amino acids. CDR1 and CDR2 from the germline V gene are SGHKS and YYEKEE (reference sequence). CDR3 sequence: CASSFQQGINSPLHF.

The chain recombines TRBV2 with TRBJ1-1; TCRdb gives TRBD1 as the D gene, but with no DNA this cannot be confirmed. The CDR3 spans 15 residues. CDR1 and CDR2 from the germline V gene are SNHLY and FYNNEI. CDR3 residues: CASSVGGGGSTEAFF.

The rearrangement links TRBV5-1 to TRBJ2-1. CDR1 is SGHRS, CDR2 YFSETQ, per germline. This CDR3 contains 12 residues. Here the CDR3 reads CASSWVGSRQFF.

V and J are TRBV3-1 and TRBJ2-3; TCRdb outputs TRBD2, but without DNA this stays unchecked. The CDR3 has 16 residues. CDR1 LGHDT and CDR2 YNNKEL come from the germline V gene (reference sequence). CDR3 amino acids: CASSRTSGGHTDTQYF.

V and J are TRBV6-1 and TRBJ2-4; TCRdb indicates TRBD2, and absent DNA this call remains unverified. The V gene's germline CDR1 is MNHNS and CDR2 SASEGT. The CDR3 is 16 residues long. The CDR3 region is CASRASSALAKNIQYF.

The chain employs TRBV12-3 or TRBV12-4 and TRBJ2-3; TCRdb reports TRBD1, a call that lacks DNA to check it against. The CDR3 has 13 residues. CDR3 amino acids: CASRSPADDTQYF.

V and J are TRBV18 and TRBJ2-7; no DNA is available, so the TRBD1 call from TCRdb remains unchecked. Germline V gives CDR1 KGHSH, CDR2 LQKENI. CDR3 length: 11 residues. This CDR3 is CASSPGYEQYF. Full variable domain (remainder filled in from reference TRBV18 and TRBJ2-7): NAGVMQNPRHLVRRRGQEARLRCSPMKGHSHVYWYRQLPEEGLKFMVYLQKENIIDESGMPKERFSAEFPKEGPSILRIQQVVRGDSAAYFCASSPGYEQYFGPGTRLTVT.

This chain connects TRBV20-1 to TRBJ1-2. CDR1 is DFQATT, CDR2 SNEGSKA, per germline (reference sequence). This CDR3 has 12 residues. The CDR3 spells CSARSTDSGYTF.

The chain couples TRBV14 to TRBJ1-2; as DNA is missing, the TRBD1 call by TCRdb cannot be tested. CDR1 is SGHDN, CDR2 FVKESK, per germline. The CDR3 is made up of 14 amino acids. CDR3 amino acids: CASSLGQGHYGYTF.

The CDR3: CASSHERHPTGTQYF. The chain is built from TRBV7-9 and TRBJ2-3. The CDR3 contains 15 residues. CDR1 and CDR2 (germline): SEHNR, FQNEAQ (reference sequence).

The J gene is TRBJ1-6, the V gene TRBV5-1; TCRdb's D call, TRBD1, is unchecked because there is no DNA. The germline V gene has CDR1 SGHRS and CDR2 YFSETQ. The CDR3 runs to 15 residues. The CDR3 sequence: CASSLGGRGISPLHF.

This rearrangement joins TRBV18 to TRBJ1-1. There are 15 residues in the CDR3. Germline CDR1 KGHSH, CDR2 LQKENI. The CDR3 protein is CASSLYIRVATEAFF.

The chain's CDR3 is CASSQRQGGGEQYF. The rearrangement links TRBV5-1 to TRBJ2-7; the TRBD1 assignment by TCRdb is unverifiable without DNA. CDR1 and CDR2 (germline): SGHRS, YFSETQ. This CDR3 comprises 14 residues.

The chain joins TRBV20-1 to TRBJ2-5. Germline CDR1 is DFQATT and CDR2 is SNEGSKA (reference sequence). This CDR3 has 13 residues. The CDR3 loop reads CSAQTASQETQYF.

The CDR3 spells CASSLGAGNNEQFF. The chain employs TRBV5-1 and TRBJ2-1; TCRdb indicates TRBD1, and absent DNA this call remains unverified. The germline CDR1 and CDR2 sequences are SGHRS and YFSETQ. This CDR3 contains 14 residues.

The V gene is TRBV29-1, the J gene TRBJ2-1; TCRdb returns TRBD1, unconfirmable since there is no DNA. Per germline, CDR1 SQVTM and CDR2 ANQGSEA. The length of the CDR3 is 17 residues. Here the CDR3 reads CSVEVMVGQSSYNEQFF.

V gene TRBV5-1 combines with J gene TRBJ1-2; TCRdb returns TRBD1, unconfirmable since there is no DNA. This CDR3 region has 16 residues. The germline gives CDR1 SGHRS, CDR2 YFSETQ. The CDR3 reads CASSLDGRGQDYGYTF.

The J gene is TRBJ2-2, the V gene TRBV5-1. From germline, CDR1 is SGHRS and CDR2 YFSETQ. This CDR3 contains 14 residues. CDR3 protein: CASSYINSAGELFF. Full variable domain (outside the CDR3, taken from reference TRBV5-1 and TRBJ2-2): KAGVTQTPRYLIKTRGQQVTLSCSPISGHRSVSWYQQTPGQGLQFLFEYFSETQRNKGNFPGRFSGRQFSNSRSEMNVSTLELGDSALYLCASSYINSAGELFFGEGSRLTVL.

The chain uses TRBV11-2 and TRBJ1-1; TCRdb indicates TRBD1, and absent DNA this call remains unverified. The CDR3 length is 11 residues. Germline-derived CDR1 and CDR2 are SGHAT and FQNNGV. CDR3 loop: CASSWGWEAFF. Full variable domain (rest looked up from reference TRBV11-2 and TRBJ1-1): EAGVAQSPRYKIIEKRQSVAFWCNPISGHATLYWYQQILGQGPKLLIQFQNNGVVDDSQLPKDRFSAERLKGVDSTLKIQPAKLEDSAVYLCASSWGWEAFFGQGTRLTVV.